Below, 17 T cell receptor beta chains from the same sample are listed, as sequenced in a study of blood T cell repertoires in COVID-19 (dated by TCRdb to about 2020). Library construction relied on the immunoSEQ multiplex PCR assay. The clones in this table, taken by TCRdb from immuneACCESS, are in-frame only. Not every clone is retained; where verified, under half of the shortfall comes from an unresolved V gene, and the cause of the rest is unknown. Counted in this sample were some 150,000 clones; around 84% of them appeared once. The ten largest make up almost 8.5% of the sample. The sample comprised peripheral blood. The receptors were sampled from an older woman with acute or convalescent COVID-19.

The chain links TRBV18 to TRBJ2-2, with TRBD1 matching over 7 bases. This CDR3 region has 16 residues. CDR1 is KGHSH and CDR2 is LQKENI in the germline V gene. The V and J ends lost 2 bases and 5 bases, in that order; junction bases with no gene match: 8. The CDR3 DNA sequence: TGTGCCAGCTCACCAAATTGGCAGGGGGATACCGGGGAGCTGTTTTTT. This encodes CASSPNWQGDTGELFF.

V is TRBV4-2 and J is TRBJ2-3; 8 nucleotides align to TRBD2. With V trimmed by 3 bases and J by 5 bases, 4 bases remained unmatched. The germline gives CDR1 LGHNA, CDR2 YNFKEQ. This CDR3 has 14 amino acids. In nucleotides, the CDR3 is TGTGCCAGCAGCCAGCCGCGGGGGGAAGATACGCAGTATTTT. It translates to CASSQPRGEDTQYF.

This chain connects TRBV6-5 to TRBJ1-1; D gene uncertain. Trimming left V 4 bases short and J 5 bases short, with 11 bases between. The CDR3 length is 13 residues. The V gene's germline CDR1 is MNHEY and CDR2 SVGAGI. The CDR3, as DNA: TGTGCCAGCAGTTTCAGAGGAGGGACTGAAGCTTTCTTT. Protein sequence: CASSFRGGTEAFF.

In this sample, this clone turned up once. The chain couples TRBV12-5 to TRBJ2-2; 11 bases line up with TRBD2. The germline gives CDR1 LGHNT, CDR2 FRNRAP. The CDR3 contains 17 residues. Losses at the gene ends were 7 bases for V and 7 bases for J; bases not matched to a gene: 14. The CDR3 reads CASVKLAGARGVGELFF. CDR3 DNA sequence: TGTGCTAGTGTTAAACTAGCGGGGGCTAGGGGGGTCGGGGAGCTGTTTTTT.

This rearrangement joins TRBV19 to TRBJ2-2, with D tentatively TRBD1 (5 bases). Trimming cost V 9 bases and J 6 bases, with 20 bases left between them. This CDR3 has 15 amino acids. Germline CDR1 LNHDA, CDR2 SQIVND (reference sequence). The CDR3, as DNA: TGTGCCAGCACTTGGGGCTCGAGCGTGGCCGGGGAGCTGTTTTTT. This gives the protein CASTWGSSVAGELFF.

This rearrangement joins TRBV7-2 to TRBJ2-3; TRBD2 matches 7 bases. The CDR3 contains 18 residues. CDR1 is SGHTA and CDR2 is FQGNSA in the germline V gene. The junction had 14 bases not matched to a gene; V was cut back by 5 bases and J by 0 bases. CDR3 nucleotide sequence: TGTGCCAGCAGCCTCGTGGGGCGGGGGTTTTCTAGCACAGATACGCAGTATTTT. This sequence encodes CASSLVGRGFSSTDTQYF.

This clone occurred once. For the CDR3, the DNA is TGTGCCAGCAAAAACTATATCCAAGAGACCCAGTACTTC. Encoded protein: CASKNYIQETQYF. The chain has TRBV12-3 or TRBV12-4 and TRBJ2-5; D ambiguous. Trimming shortened V by 7 bases and J by 1 base, and 10 bases separated the two germline ends. The CDR3 extends over 13 amino acids.

About this clone: In the same sample, other DNA sequences code for this CDR3. The chain recombines TRBV27 with TRBJ1-2, with 8 bases matching TRBD1. This CDR3 is built from 17 residues. After removal of 5 bases from V and 2 bases from J, the junction contained 13 bases not matched to a gene. Germline V gene sequence: CDR1 MNHEY, CDR2 SMNVEV (reference sequence). The CDR3 bases are TGTGCCAGCAGTCTCCAGGGGGCGCAGCCTTGGAACTATGGCTACACCTTC. Residues: CASSLQGAQPWNYGYTF.

The chain combines TRBV24-1 with TRBJ2-1, with 8 bases lining up with TRBD2. The germline V gene has CDR1 KGHDR and CDR2 SFDVKD. Unmatched junction bases numbered 11, after V lost 4 bases and J lost 13 bases. This CDR3 has 14 residues. DNA for the CDR3: TGTGCCACCAGTGACACACTAGAAGCGGGGGTCCAGTTCTTC. Its translation is CATSDTLEAGVQFF.

The chain combines TRBV10-1 with TRBJ1-2; TRBD1 aligns across 7 bases. The CDR3 is 15 residues long. Germline V CDR1 and CDR2: WNHNN, SYGVQD (reference sequence). V was clipped by 9 bases and J by 4 bases; unmatched bases: 14. The CDR3 sequence is CASYRDSDNSYGYTF. The DNA for the CDR3 is TGCGCCAGTTACCGGGACAGCGATAATTCCTATGGCTACACCTTC.

J is TRBJ1-5 and V is TRBV7-9; D perhaps matches TRBD1 (5 bases). This CDR3 is 13 amino acids long. Germline CDR1 and CDR2: SEHNR and FQNEAQ (reference sequence). Between the trimmed V and J ends, which lost 1 base and 7 bases, there was a span of 8 bases. The CDR3 region has the DNA TGTGCCAGCAGCTTAGGGAGGGACCAGCCCCAGCATTTT. This encodes CASSLGRDQPQHF.

The V gene is TRBV9, the J gene TRBJ2-5; D is perhaps TRBD1 (6 bases). Germline CDR1 and CDR2: SGDLS and YYNGEE. The ends were cut back, 0 bases at V and 5 bases at J, with 14 bases in the middle. This CDR3 is built from 15 residues. The CDR3 sequence is CASSVGQGSGETQYF. Here the CDR3 DNA reads TGTGCCAGCAGCGTAGGTCAGGGGTCGGGGGAGACCCAGTACTTC.

The rearrangement joins TRBV7-2 to TRBJ2-2, with D possibly being TRBD2 (6 bases). Looked up from germline, CDR1 is SGHTA and CDR2 is FQGNSA. V was pared by 7 bases and J by 4 bases, with 16 bases between. The CDR3 consists of 15 residues. The CDR3 DNA reads TGTGCCAGCAACCGGCAATGGGGGGTCACCGGGGAGCTGTTTTTT. Residues: CASNRQWGVTGELFF.

The chain recombines TRBV20-1 with TRBJ1-2; 8 bases agree with TRBD1. The V gene's germline CDR1 is DFQATT and CDR2 SNEGSKA (reference sequence). CDR3 length: 11 residues. In DNA form, the CDR3 reads TGCAGCACAGGGGGAATCAGGGGCTACACCTTC. It encodes CSTGGIRGYTF.

The J gene is TRBJ1-1, the V gene TRBV28; a weak D match, TRBD1 (5 bases). The germline V gene has CDR1 MDHEN and CDR2 SYDVKM. The CDR3 has 15 residues. Trimming cost V 3 bases and J 4 bases, with 15 bases left between them. The CDR3 bases are TGTGCCAGCAGTTTCCAGGGATATAGGAGCACTGAAGCTTTCTTT. Residues: CASSFQGYRSTEAFF.

The genes are TRBV25-1 and TRBJ1-1; D possibly corresponds to TRBD1 (5 bases). The V gene lost 4 bases and the J gene lost 1 base, with 7 bases spanning the gap. The germline V gene has CDR1 MGHDK and CDR2 SYGVNS. The CDR3 runs to 13 residues. The CDR3 region is CASSGQGNTEAFF. CDR3 nucleotide sequence: TGTGCCAGCAGTGGGCAGGGGAACACTGAAGCTTTCTTT.

The rearrangement links TRBV28 to TRBJ1-2, with TRBD1 matching over 8 bases. Germline CDR1 and CDR2: MDHEN and SYDVKM. J gave up 10 bases and V 6 bases, and 22 bases lay outside the gene matches. There are 17 residues in the CDR3. The CDR3 here is CASSRAAGGDLIYFYTF. The CDR3 DNA reads as TGTGCCAGCAGCCGCGCCGCAGGGGGCGACCTGATCTATTTCTACACCTTC.